Following are 5 T cell receptor beta chains from one sample sequenced in a study of response to subunit inactivated influenza vaccine. In TCRdb, the RT-PCR reads were re-called with MiXCR into one record per CDR3 protein. Of approximately 680,000 distinct CDR3 sequences in the sample, 15% to 17% are singletons; the top ten hold roughly 10%. The source was PBMCs from blood, collected less than 13 days after vaccination. The receptors stem from a man aged 50-60 years who received an inactivated influenza vaccine.

This clonotype was seen only a few times. J is TRBJ2-5 and V is TRBV27; 10 bases line up with TRBD2. J lost 5 bases, V lost 5 bases, and 14 bases had no gene match. Germline loops: CDR1 MNHEY, CDR2 SMNVEV (reference sequence). The CDR3 is made up of 17 amino acids. The CDR3 sequence: CASSRGAAGGPTETQYF. Written as DNA, the CDR3 is TGTGCCAGCAGTAGAGGTGCAGCGGGAGGGCCGACTGAGACCCAGTACTTC.

The count of this clonotype is one. The genes are TRBV2 and TRBJ2-6; TRBD2 matches 7 bases. Trimming cost V 11 bases and J 1 base; bases outside gene matches: 8. CDR3 length: 15 residues. Germline loops: CDR1 SNHLY, CDR2 FYNNEI. The CDR3: CAALRGGSGANVLTF. The CDR3 DNA follows: TGTGCCGCCTTGCGCGGGGGTTCTGGGGCCAACGTCCTGACTTTC.

The chain has TRBV30 and TRBJ2-2; either TRBD1 or TRBD2 may supply D (5 bases each). Trimming pared 2 bases from V and 6 bases from J, leaving 13 bases between. CDR3 length: 14 residues. Germline lookup yields CDR1 GTSNPN and CDR2 SVGIG (reference sequence). The CDR3 nucleotides read TGTGCCTGGAGTACCGGGGCTGGGCCCGGGGAGCTGTTTTTT. Amino acid sequence: CAWSTGAGPGELFF.

This clonotype was detected a few times. The rearrangement uses TRBV29-1 and TRBJ1-4; D not certain. The CDR3 loop spans 13 amino acids. In germline, CDR1 is SQVTM, CDR2 ANQGSEA. The V gene lost 4 bases and the J gene lost 6 bases, with 12 bases spanning the gap. The CDR3 DNA follows: TGCAGCGTTGTCCAGGACGGGGATGAAAAACTGTTTTTT. It codes for CSVVQDGDEKLFF. Using reference TRBV29-1 and TRBJ1-4 for the parts outside the CDR3, the full variable domain is SAVISQKPSRDICQRGTSLTIQCQVDSQVTMMFWYRQQPGQSLTLIATANQGSEATYESGFVIDKFPISRPNLTFSTLTVSNMSPEDSSIYLCSVVQDGDEKLFFGSGTQLSVL.

Many counts were recorded for this clonotype. The chain couples TRBV9 to TRBJ2-1, with D possibly matching TRBD2 (6 bases). Germline assignment: CDR1 SGDLS and CDR2 YYNGEE. V lost 3 bases to trimming and J lost 6 bases, with 13 bases between them. This CDR3 is built from 14 residues. CDR3 in amino acids: CASSGGGNGNEQFF. The CDR3 nucleotides are TGTGCCAGCAGCGGCGGAGGGAACGGCAATGAGCAGTTCTTC.